The 28 T cell receptor beta chains reported below all come from one sample, sequenced in a study of blood T cells in healthy people across ages. Through a sample-barcoded 5' primer and a J-beta primer mix, a second PCR was run for 7 to 11 cycles. A single record per CDR3 protein comes from TCRdb applying MiXCR to the 5' RACE reads. The sample has about 780,000 distinct CDR3 sequences, about half seen once. The sample taken for sequencing was blood. The receptors stem from an elderly man in good health.

In its sample, this clonotype was seen many times. The V and J genes are TRBV29-1 and TRBJ1-4, with D maybe TRBD1 (6 bases). CDR1 SQVTM and CDR2 ANQGSEA come from the germline V gene. V was clipped by 3 bases and J by 8 bases, with 13 bases between them. CDR3 length: 13 residues. This chain's CDR3 is CSVDGQGYEKLFF. The CDR3 DNA reads as TGCAGCGTTGACGGCCAGGGGTACGAAAAACTGTTTTTT.

The V call is TRBV5-6, the J call TRBJ2-3; D remains unclear. The CDR3 sequence is 13 residues long. The ends were cut back, 1 base at V and 4 bases at J, with 7 bases in the middle. Germline V gene data show CDR1 as SGHDT and CDR2 as YYEEEE. The CDR3 DNA is TGTGCCAGCAGCTTGAAGGGCCCAGATACGCAGTATTTT. This translates into CASSLKGPDTQYF.

This chain uses TRBV3-1 with TRBJ2-7; D unclear. V was pared by 4 bases and J by 1 base, with 14 bases between. Germline V CDR1 and CDR2: LGHDT, YNNKEL (reference sequence). The CDR3 is 15 residues long. The CDR3, as DNA: TGTGCCAGCAGCCCAATGATCGGAAATTCCTACGAGCAGTACTTC. Translating gives CASSPMIGNSYEQYF.

The rearrangement links TRBV2 to TRBJ1-1, with TRBD1 matching 8 bases. With V trimmed by 6 bases and J by 5 bases, 8 bases remained unmatched. Looked up from germline, CDR1 is SNHLY and CDR2 is FYNNEI. The length of the CDR3 is 14 residues. The CDR3 DNA follows: TGTGCCAGCAGCCTACCGGGACAGGTAACTGAAGCTTTCTTT. Amino acid sequence: CASSLPGQVTEAFF.

This chain joins TRBV28 and TRBJ2-3; possible D gene TRBD1, 6 bases. The CDR3 spans 15 residues. Trimming removed 3 bases at V and 2 bases at J, with 12 bases between. Germline loops: CDR1 MDHEN, CDR2 SYDVKM. The CDR3 DNA reads TGTGCCAGCAGTTTCGGGGACACAGACACAGATACGCAGTATTTT. Protein: CASSFGDTDTDTQYF.

V usage is TRBV5-1 and J usage is TRBJ2-2; D may be TRBD1 (6 bases). Trimming shortened V by 4 bases and J by 4 bases, and 11 bases separated the two germline ends. The CDR3 has 14 residues. Germline CDR1 reads SGHRS; CDR2 reads YFSETQ. The CDR3, as DNA: TGCGCCAGCAGCAGGGCGGACAGCACCGGGGAGCTGTTTTTT. Translation gives CASSRADSTGELFF.

The chain has TRBV5-1 and TRBJ2-1; 10 nucleotides agree with TRBD2. Germline V CDR1 and CDR2: SGHRS, YFSETQ. With V trimmed by 6 bases and J by 0 bases, 15 bases remained unmatched. The CDR3 sequence is 19 residues long. CDR3 residues: CASTPGVAGGWSSYNEQFF. CDR3 coding DNA: TGCGCCAGCACCCCCGGGGTAGCGGGGGGTTGGAGCTCCTACAATGAGCAGTTCTTC.

This clonotype was counted at least ten times. The V and J genes are TRBV7-8 and TRBJ2-5; D gene unclear. Germline V gene lookup returns CDR1 SGHVS and CDR2 FQNEAQ. V was clipped by 7 bases and J by 0 bases, with 6 bases between them. The CDR3 contains 12 residues. The CDR3 region is CASKTNQETQYF. In DNA, the CDR3 is TGTGCCAGCAAGACGAACCAAGAGACCCAGTACTTC.

The genes are TRBV6-4 and TRBJ1-5; D remains unclear. Germline V gene data show CDR1 as MRHNA and CDR2 as SNTAGT. V gave up 2 bases and J gave up 7 bases, with 9 bases separating them. CDR3 length: 13 amino acids. The DNA for the CDR3 is TGTGCCAGCAGTGACCAGGTAAACCAGCCCCAGCATTTT. Amino acids: CASSDQVNQPQHF.

The chain's CDR3 is CASRDGGTSGNEQFF. The CDR3 DNA is TGCGCCAGCAGGGATGGTGGGACTAGCGGCAATGAGCAGTTCTTC. The chain couples TRBV5-1 to TRBJ2-1; the match to TRBD2 covers 11 bases. The CDR3 consists of 15 residues. V was clipped by 5 bases and J by 6 bases; unmatched bases: 7. Germline V gives CDR1 SGHRS, CDR2 YFSETQ.

On this clonotype: The junction departs from germline at one end; a sequencing error may be responsible. This sequence joins TRBV28 and TRBJ1-1, with a possible D match to TRBD1 (6 bases). This CDR3 spans 12 amino acids. Per the germline V gene, CDR1 is MDHEN and CDR2 is SYDVKM. This chain's CDR3 is CASRRGSTETFF. CDR3 DNA sequence: TGTGCCAGCCGGAGGGGGAGCACTGAAACTTTCTTT.

This clonotype was seen only a few times. This chain uses TRBV9 with TRBJ2-1; 9 bases line up with TRBD2. V shed 0 bases and J 5 bases; nucleotides not matched to a gene: 3. This CDR3 has 15 residues. CDR1 and CDR2 (germline): SGDLS, YYNGEE. The CDR3 loop reads CASSVGLAGNNEQFF. The CDR3 nucleotides are TGTGCCAGCAGCGTAGGGCTAGCGGGGAACAATGAGCAGTTCTTC.

The chain carries TRBV2 and TRBJ2-4; TRBD1 matches at 8 bases. The end of the DNA is better explained by TRBJ2-7, so the J call may be wrong. The CDR3 spans 14 residues. Germline CDR1 reads SNHLY; CDR2 reads FYNNEI. In DNA, the CDR3 is TGTGCCAGCAGGGACACAGGGGGTATCTACGAGCAGTACTTC. Its translation: CASRDTGGIYEQYF.

This clonotype was counted a few times. As DNA, the CDR3 is TGCAGTGCCGCCCCTAGCGGGAGGCCGGTGGGGCAGTTCTTC. It translates to CSAAPSGRPVGQFF. This rearrangement joins TRBV20-1 to TRBJ2-1, with 11 bases fitting TRBD2. This CDR3 comprises 14 residues. CDR1 and CDR2 from the germline V gene are DFQATT and SNEGSKA (reference sequence). The J segment lost 12 bases and the V segment lost 6 bases, leaving 13 bases of the junction unmatched.

The V gene is TRBV20-1, the J gene TRBJ1-5; D perhaps matches TRBD1 (6 bases). Germline V gene data show CDR1 as DFQATT and CDR2 as SNEGSKA (reference sequence). Trimming removed 5 bases from V and 2 bases from J, with 13 bases in between. CDR3 length equals 14 residues. Here the CDR3 reads CSALTGRGNQPQHF. CDR3 nucleotide sequence: TGCAGTGCTTTGACAGGTAGAGGCAATCAGCCCCAGCATTTT.

In its sample, this clonotype was seen a few times. The chain is built from TRBV28 and TRBJ1-2; D gene uncertain. Germline V gene sequence: CDR1 MDHEN, CDR2 SYDVKM. The CDR3 is 13 residues long. Trimming took 4 bases from V and 5 from J, leaving 11 bases between them. CDR3 residues: CASSSTSVYGYTF. CDR3 DNA sequence: TGTGCCAGCAGTTCTACCTCGGTATATGGCTACACCTTC.

V and J are TRBV7-9 and TRBJ2-5; 13 bases are a match to TRBD2. The DNA matches TRBJ2-7 better at its end, which makes the J call doubtful. The CDR3 sequence is 16 residues long. Germline loops: CDR1 SEHNR, CDR2 FQNEAQ (reference sequence). CDR3 nucleotide sequence: TGTGCCAGCAGCATCACTAGCGGGAGGGCCTCTTACGAGCAGTACTTC. It specifies CASSITSGRASYEQYF.

As to this clonotype: This clone may be a read error of a much larger clone one base away. V and J are TRBV20-1 and TRBJ2-1, with D perhaps matching TRBD2 (5 bases). This CDR3 is built from 16 residues. Germline assignment: CDR1 DFQATT and CDR2 SNEGSKA (reference sequence). The chain's CDR3 is CSAQRNDGSSYNERFF. CDR3 nucleotides: TGCAGTGCTCAGCGTAACGATGGGAGCTCCTACAATGAGCGGTTCTTC.

V is TRBV2 and J is TRBJ2-1; 10 positions agree with TRBD1. The length of the CDR3 is 16 residues. Germline V CDR1 and CDR2: SNHLY, FYNNEI. V was clipped by 6 bases and J by 6 bases; unmatched bases: 11. CDR3 amino acids: CASRATSGQGRNEQFF. DNA for the CDR3: TGTGCCAGCAGAGCCACCTCGGGACAGGGGCGCAATGAGCAGTTCTTC.

The V and J genes are TRBV24-1 and TRBJ2-7, with D possibly matching TRBD1 (6 bases). The CDR3 length is 16 residues. The germline V gene has CDR1 KGHDR and CDR2 SFDVKD. The V end was cut by 3 bases, the J end by 3 bases, with 17 bases between. CDR3 DNA: TGTGCCACCAGTGATACCAGATCGGACAGTCACTACGAGCAGTACTTC. Translating gives CATSDTRSDSHYEQYF.

The CDR3 nucleotides read TGTGCCAGCAGTGACTTGAAAAGGCAAGAGACCCAGTACTTC. As protein: CASSDLKRQETQYF. V and J are TRBV25-1 and TRBJ2-5, with unresolved D. The V gene lost 3 bases and the J gene lost 2 bases, with 10 bases spanning the gap. The CDR3 sequence is 14 residues long. Germline lookup yields CDR1 MGHDK and CDR2 SYGVNS.

J is TRBJ1-4 and V is TRBV20-1; 8 nucleotides agree with TRBD1. Germline CDR1 DFQATT, CDR2 SNEGSKA (reference sequence). With V trimmed by 6 bases and J by 7 bases, 19 bases remained unmatched. This CDR3 has 17 amino acids. The CDR3 region has the DNA TGCAGTGCCTCCCCCCGGACAGGGCCTACCGGAGGTGAAAAACTGTTTTTT. Translated, it gives CSASPRTGPTGGEKLFF.

The J gene is TRBJ1-5, the V gene TRBV28; 9 bases agree with TRBD1. With 6 bases clipped from V and 4 bases from J, the junction kept 7 bases outside the gene matches. Germline V gives CDR1 MDHEN, CDR2 SYDVKM. The CDR3 has 15 residues. The CDR3 coding sequence is TGTGCCAGCAGGCCTGGGACAGGGCCGAATCAGCCCCAGCATTTT. As protein: CASRPGTGPNQPQHF.

The chain combines TRBV25-1 with TRBJ2-4; 7 bases map to TRBD1. After removal of 3 bases from V and 1 base from J, the junction contained 9 bases not matched to a gene. This CDR3 spans 17 amino acids. Germline loops: CDR1 MGHDK, CDR2 SYGVNS. For the CDR3, the DNA is TGTGCCAGCAGTGATCGACAGGGTGTGGAGGCCAAAAACATTCAGTACTTC. Translated: CASSDRQGVEAKNIQYF. The full variable domain, with the rest looked up from reference TRBV25-1 and TRBJ2-4, is EADIYQTPRYLVIGTGKKITLECSQTMGHDKMYWYQQDPGMELHLIHYSYGVNSTEKGDLSSESTVSRIRTEHFPLTLESARPSHTSQYLCASSDRQGVEAKNIQYFGAGTRLSVL.

The CDR3 reads CSVLGRTVNTEAFF. The CDR3, as DNA: TGCAGTGTCCTTGGCCGGACAGTGAACACTGAAGCTTTCTTT. This chain links TRBV29-1 with TRBJ1-1; a weak D match, TRBD1 (6 bases). Germline lookup yields CDR1 SQVTM and CDR2 ANQGSEA. CDR3 length: 14 residues. Full variable domain (missing parts from reference TRBV29-1 and TRBJ1-1): SAVISQKPSRDICQRGTSLTIQCQVDSQVTMMFWYRQQPGQSLTLIATANQGSEATYESGFVIDKFPISRPNLTFSTLTVSNMSPEDSSIYLCSVLGRTVNTEAFFGQGTRLTVV.

The table lists this clonotype with a few counts. The genes are TRBV12-3 or TRBV12-4 and TRBJ2-1; TRBD2 aligns across 11 bases. The CDR3 contains 15 residues. V trimming: 7 bases; J trimming: 6 bases; junction bases outside the gene matches: 8. The CDR3 DNA follows: TGTGCCAGCAATCCACTAGCGGGAGTGATCAATGAGCAGTTCTTC. Protein product: CASNPLAGVINEQFF.

This clonotype was counted many times. This sequence joins TRBV4-3 and TRBJ2-1; TRBD2 matches 9 bases. Per the germline V gene, CDR1 is LGHNA and CDR2 is YSLEER. The CDR3 loop spans 16 amino acids. Germline trimming cut 4 bases from V and 8 bases from J; bases unmatched to any gene: 12. CDR3 in DNA: TGCGCCAGCAGCCGAGAAGCGGGAGGAACTGGGGATGAGCAGTTCTTC. It yields the protein CASSREAGGTGDEQFF.

The chain uses TRBV7-9 and TRBJ2-1; 8 bases align to TRBD2. The CDR3 covers 15 residues. Germline assignment: CDR1 SEHNR and CDR2 FQNEAQ (reference sequence). V was pared by 5 bases and J by 2 bases, with 5 bases of the junction left unmatched. The CDR3 sequence: CASSTLAGPYNEQFF. DNA for the CDR3: TGTGCCAGCAGCACCTTAGCGGGGCCCTACAATGAGCAGTTCTTC.